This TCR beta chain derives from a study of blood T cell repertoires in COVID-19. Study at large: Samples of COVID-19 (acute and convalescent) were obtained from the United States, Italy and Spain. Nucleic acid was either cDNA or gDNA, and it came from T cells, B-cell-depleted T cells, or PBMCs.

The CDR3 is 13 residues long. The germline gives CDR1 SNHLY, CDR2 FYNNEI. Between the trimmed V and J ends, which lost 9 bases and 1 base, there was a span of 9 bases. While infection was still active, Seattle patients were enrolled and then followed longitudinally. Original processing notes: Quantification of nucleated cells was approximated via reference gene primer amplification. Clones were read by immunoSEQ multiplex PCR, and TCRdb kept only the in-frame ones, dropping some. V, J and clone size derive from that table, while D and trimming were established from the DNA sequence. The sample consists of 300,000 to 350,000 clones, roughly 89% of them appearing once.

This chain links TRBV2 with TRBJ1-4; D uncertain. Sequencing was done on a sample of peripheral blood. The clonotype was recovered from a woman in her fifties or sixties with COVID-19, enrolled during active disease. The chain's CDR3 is CARGGGTNEKLFF. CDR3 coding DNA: TGTGCCAGAGGAGGCGGAACTAATGAAAAACTGTTTTTT.